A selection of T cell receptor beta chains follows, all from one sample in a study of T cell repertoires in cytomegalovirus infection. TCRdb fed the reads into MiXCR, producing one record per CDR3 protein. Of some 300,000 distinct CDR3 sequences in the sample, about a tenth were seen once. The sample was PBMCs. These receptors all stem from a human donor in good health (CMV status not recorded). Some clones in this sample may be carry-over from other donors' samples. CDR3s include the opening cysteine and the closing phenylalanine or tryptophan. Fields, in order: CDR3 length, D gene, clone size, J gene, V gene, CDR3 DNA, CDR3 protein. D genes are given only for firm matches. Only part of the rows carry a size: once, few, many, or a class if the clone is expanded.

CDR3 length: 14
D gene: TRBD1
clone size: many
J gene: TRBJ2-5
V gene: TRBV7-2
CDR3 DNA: TGTGCCAGCAGCTTAGCGCAGGGGGCAGAGACCCAGTACTTC
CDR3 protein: CASSLAQGAETQYF

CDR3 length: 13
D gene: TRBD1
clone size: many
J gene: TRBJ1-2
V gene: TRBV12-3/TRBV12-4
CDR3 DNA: TGTGCCAGCAGGTGGACAGGTTCGAATGGCTACACCTTC
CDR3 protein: CASRWTGSNGYTF

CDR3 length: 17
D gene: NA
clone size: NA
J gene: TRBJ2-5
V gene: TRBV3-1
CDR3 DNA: TGTGCCAGCAGCCAATCGCTGTTGGGGGGTTCCGGAGAGACCCAGTACTTC
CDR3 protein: CASSQSLLGGSGETQYF

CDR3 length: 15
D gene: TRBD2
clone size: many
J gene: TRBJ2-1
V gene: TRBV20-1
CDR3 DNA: TGCAGTGCTAGGACTAGCGGGGAACACCGGCATGAGCAGTTCTTC
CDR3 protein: CSARTSGEHRHEQFF

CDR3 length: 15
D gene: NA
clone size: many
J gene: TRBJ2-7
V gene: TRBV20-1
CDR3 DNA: TGCAGTGCTAGAGAAACAGGGAAATATTTCTACGAGCAGTACTTC
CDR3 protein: CSARETGKYFYEQYF

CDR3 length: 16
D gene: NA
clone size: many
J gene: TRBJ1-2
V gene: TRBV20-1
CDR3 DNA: TGCAGTGCTAGAATTACTCCGGGCCGAGCTAACTATGGCTACACCTTC
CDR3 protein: CSARITPGRANYGYTF

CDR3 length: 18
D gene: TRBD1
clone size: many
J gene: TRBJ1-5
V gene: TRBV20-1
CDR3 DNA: TGCAGTGCTAGAGATTATTTCTGGAAGTCGGACAGGAGTCAGCCCCAGCATTTT
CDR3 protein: CSARDYFWKSDRSQPQHF

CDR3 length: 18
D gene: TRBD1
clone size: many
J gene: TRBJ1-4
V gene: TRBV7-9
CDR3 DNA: TGTGCCAGCAGCTTACAGCGGACAGGGGGTCTGGCTAATGAAAAACTGTTTTTT
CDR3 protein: CASSLQRTGGLANEKLFF

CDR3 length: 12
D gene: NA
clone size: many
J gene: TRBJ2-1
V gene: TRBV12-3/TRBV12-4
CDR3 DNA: TGTGCCAGCAGATCCTCCTACAATGAGCAGTTCTTC
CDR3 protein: CASRSSYNEQFF

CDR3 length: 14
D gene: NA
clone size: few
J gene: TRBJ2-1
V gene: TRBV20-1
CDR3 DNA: TGCAGTGCTAGTCTACGGTCCTCCTACAATGAGCAGTTCTTC
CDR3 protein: CSASLRSSYNEQFF

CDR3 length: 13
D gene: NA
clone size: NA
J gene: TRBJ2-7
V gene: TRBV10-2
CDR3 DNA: TGCGCCAGCAGTCCGGGACATCTCTACGAGCAGTACTTC
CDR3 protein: CASSPGHLYEQYF

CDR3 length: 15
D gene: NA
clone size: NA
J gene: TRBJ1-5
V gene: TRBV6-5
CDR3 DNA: TGTGCCAGCAGACGTACTCGGGATATTTATCAGCCCCAGCATTTT
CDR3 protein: CASRRTRDIYQPQHF

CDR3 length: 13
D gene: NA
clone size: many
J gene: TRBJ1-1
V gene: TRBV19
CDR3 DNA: TGTGCCAGTAGTATACAACCGAACACTGAAGCTTTCTTT
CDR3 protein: CASSIQPNTEAFF

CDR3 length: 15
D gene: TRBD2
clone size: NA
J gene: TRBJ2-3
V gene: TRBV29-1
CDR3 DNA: TGCAGCGTTGCGGGAACTAGCGGGGCCACAGATACGCAGTATTTT
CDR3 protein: CSVAGTSGATDTQYF

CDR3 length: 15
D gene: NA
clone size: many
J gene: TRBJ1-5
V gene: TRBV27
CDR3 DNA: TGTGCCAGCAGTCGGCCGGAGGGTAGATTTCAGCCCCAGCATTTT
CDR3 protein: CASSRPEGRFQPQHF